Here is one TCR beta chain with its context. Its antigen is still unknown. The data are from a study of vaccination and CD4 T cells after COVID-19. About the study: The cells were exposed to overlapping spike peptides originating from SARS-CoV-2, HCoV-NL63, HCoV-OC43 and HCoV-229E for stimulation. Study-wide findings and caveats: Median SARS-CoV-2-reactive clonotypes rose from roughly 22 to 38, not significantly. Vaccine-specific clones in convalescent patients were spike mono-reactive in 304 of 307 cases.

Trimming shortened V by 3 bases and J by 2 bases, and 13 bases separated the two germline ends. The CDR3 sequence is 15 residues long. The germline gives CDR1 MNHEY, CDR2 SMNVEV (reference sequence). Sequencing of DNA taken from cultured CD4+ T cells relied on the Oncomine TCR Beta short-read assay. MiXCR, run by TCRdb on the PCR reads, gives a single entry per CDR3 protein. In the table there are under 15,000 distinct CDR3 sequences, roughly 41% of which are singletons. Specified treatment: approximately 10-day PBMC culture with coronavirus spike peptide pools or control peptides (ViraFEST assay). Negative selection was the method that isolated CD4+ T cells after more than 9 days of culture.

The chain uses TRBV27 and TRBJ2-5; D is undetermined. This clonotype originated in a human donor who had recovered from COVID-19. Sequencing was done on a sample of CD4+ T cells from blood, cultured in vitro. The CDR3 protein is CASSFAGSLQETQYF. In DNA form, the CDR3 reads TGTGCCAGCAGTTTTGCAGGTTCGCTTCAAGAGACCCAGTACTTC.